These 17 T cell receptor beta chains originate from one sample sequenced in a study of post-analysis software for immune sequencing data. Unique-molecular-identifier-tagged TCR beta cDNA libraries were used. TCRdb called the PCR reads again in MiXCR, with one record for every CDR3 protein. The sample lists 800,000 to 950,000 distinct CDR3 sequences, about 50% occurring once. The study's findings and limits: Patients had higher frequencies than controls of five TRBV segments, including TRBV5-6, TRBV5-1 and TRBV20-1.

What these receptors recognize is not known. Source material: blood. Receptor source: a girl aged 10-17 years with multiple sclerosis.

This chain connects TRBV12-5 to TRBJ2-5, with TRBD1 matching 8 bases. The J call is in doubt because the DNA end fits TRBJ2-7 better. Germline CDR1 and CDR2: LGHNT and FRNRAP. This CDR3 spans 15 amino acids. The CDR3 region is CASGLGDRGTYEQYF. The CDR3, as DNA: TGTGCTAGTGGTTTAGGCGACAGGGGAACCTACGAGCAGTACTTC.

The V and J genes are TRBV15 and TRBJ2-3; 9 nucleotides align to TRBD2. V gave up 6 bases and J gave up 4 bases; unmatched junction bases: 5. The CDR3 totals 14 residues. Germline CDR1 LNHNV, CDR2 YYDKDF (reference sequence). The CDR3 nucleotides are TGTGCCACCAGGGCTAGCGGGATGCCAGATACGCAGTATTTT. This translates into CATRASGMPDTQYF. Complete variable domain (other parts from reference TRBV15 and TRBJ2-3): DAMVIQNPRYQVTQFGKPVTLSCSQTLNHNVMYWYQQKSSQAPKLLFHYYDKDFNNEADTPDNFQSRRPNTSFCFLDIRSPGLGDTAMYLCATRASGMPDTQYFGPGTRLTVL.

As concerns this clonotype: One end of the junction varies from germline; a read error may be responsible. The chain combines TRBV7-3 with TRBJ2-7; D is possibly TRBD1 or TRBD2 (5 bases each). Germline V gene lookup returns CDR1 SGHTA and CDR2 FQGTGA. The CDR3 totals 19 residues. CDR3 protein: CASSLRGGAGTLTPYERYF. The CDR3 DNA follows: TGTGCCAGCAGCTTAAGGGGTGGGGCAGGGACGCTAACTCCCTACGAGCGGTACTTC.

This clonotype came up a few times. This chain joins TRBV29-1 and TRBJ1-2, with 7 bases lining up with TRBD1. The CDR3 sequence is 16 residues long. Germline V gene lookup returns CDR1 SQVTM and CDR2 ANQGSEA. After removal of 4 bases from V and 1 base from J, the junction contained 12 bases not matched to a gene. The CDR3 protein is CSVGTGTVPLNYGYTF. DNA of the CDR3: TGCAGCGTTGGTACTGGGACAGTTCCCCTTAACTATGGCTACACCTTC. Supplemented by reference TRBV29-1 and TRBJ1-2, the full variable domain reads SAVISQKPSRDICQRGTSLTIQCQVDSQVTMMFWYRQQPGQSLTLIATANQGSEATYESGFVIDKFPISRPNLTFSTLTVSNMSPEDSSIYLCSVGTGTVPLNYGYTFGSGTRLTVV.

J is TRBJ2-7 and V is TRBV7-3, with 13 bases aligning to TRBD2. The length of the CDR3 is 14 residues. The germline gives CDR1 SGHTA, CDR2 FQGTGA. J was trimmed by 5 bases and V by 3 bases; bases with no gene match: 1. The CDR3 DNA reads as TGTGCCAGCAGCTTTGGACTAGCGGGAGACGAGCAGTACTTC. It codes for CASSFGLAGDEQYF.

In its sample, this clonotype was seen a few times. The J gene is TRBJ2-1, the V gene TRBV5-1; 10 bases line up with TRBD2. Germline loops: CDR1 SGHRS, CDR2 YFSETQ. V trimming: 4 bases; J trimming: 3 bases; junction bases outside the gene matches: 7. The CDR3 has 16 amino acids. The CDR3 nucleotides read TGCGCCAGCAGCCGTAGGACTAGCGGAGACTACAATGAGCAGTTCTTC. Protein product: CASSRRTSGDYNEQFF.

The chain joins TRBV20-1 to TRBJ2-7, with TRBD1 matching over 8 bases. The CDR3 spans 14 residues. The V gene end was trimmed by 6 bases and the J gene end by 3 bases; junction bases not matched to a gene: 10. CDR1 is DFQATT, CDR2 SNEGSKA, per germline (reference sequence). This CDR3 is CSAARTGIDYEQYF. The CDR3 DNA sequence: TGCAGTGCCGCGAGGACAGGGATTGACTACGAGCAGTACTTC.

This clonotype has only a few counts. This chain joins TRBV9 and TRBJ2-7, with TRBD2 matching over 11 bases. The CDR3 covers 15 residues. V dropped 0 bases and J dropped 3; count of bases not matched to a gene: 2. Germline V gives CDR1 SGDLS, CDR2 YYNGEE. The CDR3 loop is CASSVVGTSGYEQYF. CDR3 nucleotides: TGTGCCAGCAGCGTAGTTGGGACTAGCGGCTACGAGCAGTACTTC.

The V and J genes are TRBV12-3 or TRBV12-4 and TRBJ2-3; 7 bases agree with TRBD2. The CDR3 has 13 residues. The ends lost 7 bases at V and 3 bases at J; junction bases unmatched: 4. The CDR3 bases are TGTGCCAGCACCCGCGGGGGTACAGATACGCAGTATTTT. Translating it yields CASTRGGTDTQYF.

The CDR3 region is CSARVGSGMTGFF. The CDR3 DNA reads TGCAGTGCTAGAGTAGGTAGCGGGATGACAGGGTTCTTC. The rearrangement uses TRBV20-1 and TRBJ2-1, with 8 bases matching TRBD2. CDR1 is DFQATT, CDR2 SNEGSKA, per germline (reference sequence). The CDR3 has 13 residues. V dropped 1 base and J dropped 15; count of bases not matched to a gene: 11.

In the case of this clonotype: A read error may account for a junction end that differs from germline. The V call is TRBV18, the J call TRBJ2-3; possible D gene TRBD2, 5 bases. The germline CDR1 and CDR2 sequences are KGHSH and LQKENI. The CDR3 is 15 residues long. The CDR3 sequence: CASSPVRRELDTQYF. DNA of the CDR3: TGTGCCAGCTCACCAGTTCGAAGGGAGTTAGATACACAGTATTTT.

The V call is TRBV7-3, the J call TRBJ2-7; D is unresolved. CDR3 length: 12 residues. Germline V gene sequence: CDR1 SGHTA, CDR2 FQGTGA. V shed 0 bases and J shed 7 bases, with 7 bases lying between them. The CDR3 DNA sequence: TGTGCCAGCAGCTTAACCACGGCTGAGCAGTACTTC. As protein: CASSLTTAEQYF.

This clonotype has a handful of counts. As DNA, the CDR3 is TGTGCCAGTAGTCGTTGGGCCGGACAGGGAAGCGGACCTAAAAGCCAAGAGACCCAGTACTTC. It translates to CASSRWAGQGSGPKSQETQYF. The V and J genes are TRBV19 and TRBJ2-5, with 8 positions matching TRBD1. Germline V CDR1 and CDR2: LNHDA, SQIVND (reference sequence). The CDR3 loop spans 21 amino acids. The ends lost 5 bases at V and 1 base at J; junction bases unmatched: 24. Full variable domain (outside the CDR3, taken from reference TRBV19 and TRBJ2-5): DGGITQSPKYLFRKEGQNVTLSCEQNLNHDAMYWYRQDPGQGLRLIYYSQIVNDFQKGDIAEGYSVSREKKESFPLTVTSAQKNPTAFYLCASSRWAGQGSGPKSQETQYFGPGTRLLVL.

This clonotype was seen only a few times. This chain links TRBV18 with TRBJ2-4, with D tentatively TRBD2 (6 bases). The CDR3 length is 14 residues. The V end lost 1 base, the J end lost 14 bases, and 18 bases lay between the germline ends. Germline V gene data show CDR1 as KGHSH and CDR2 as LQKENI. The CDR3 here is CASSPQRTEVAEYF. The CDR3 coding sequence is TGTGCCAGCTCACCACAGAGGACGGAGGTAGCGGAGTACTTC.

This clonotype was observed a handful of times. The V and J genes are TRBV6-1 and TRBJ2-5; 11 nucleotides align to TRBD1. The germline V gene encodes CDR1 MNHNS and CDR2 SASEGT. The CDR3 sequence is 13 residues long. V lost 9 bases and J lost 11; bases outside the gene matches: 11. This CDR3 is CASSGQGAGEQYF. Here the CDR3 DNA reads TGTGCCAGTAGCGGACAGGGGGCGGGAGAGCAGTACTTC.

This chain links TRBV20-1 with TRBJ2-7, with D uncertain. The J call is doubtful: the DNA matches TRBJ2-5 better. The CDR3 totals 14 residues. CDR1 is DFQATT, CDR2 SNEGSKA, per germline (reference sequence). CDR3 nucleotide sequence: TGCAGTGCTAGAGGAGGTCCTCAAAGGGAGACCCAGTACTTC. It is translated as CSARGGPQRETQYF.

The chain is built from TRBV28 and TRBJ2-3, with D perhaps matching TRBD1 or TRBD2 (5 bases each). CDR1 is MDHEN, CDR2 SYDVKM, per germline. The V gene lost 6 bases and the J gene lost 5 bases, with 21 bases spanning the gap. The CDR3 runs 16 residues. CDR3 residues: CASRSPGTAEGDTQYF. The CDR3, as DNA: TGTGCCAGCAGATCGCCCGGGACCGCTGAGGGAGATACGCAGTATTTT. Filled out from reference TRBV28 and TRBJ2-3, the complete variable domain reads DVKVTQSSRYLVKRTGEKVFLECVQDMDHENMFWYRQDPGLGLRLIYFSYDVKMKEKGDIPEGYSVSREKKERFSLILESASTNQTSMYLCASRSPGTAEGDTQYFGPGTRLTVL.